This TCR beta chain derives from a study of blood T cell repertoires in COVID-19. Across the study: The United States, Italy and Spain provided the acute and convalescent COVID-19 samples. The cDNA or gDNA used as material had been derived from T cells, B-cell-depleted T cells, or PBMCs.

In the authors' workflow: Amplification of reference gene primers was used by the study to estimate nucleated cell counts. Method: immunoSEQ multiplex PCR; TCRdb's copy keeps in-frame clones and lacks some. V and J calls and clone size are those listed in that table; D and trimming were worked out from the DNA. The sample has 100,000 to 150,000 clones; over 60% are singletons. The length of the CDR3 is 11 residues. Between the trimmed V and J ends, which lost 6 bases and 5 bases, there was a span of 4 bases. Germline lookup yields CDR1 MDHEN and CDR2 SYDVKM. Source material: peripheral blood. The rearrangement uses TRBV28 and TRBJ2-2; D not certain. The TCR originated in a man aged 40-50 years with active or convalescent COVID-19. For the CDR3, the DNA is TGTGCCAGCAGAGAGACCGGGGAGCTGTTTTTT. As protein: CASRETGELFF.